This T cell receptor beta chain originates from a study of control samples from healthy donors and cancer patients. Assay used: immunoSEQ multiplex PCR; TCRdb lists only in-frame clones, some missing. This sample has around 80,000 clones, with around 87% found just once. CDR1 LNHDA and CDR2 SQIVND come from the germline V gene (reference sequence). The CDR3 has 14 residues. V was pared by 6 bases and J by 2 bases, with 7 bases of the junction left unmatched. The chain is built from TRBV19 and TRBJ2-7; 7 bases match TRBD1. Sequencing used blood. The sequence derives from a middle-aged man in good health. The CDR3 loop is CASSGTAPPYEQYF. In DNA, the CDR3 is TGTGCCAGTAGCGGGACAGCTCCCCCCTACGAGCAGTACTTC.